The present TCR beta chain was sequenced within a study of CD8+ T cells in alopecia areata. Noted treatment: oral pan-JAK inhibitor, 5-10 mg twice daily. Following RNA extraction, reverse transcription yielded cDNA that acted as the sequencing template. Only in-frame clones appear in the TCRdb table, and some are missing; sequencing was by immunoSEQ multiplex PCR. The sample lists about 270,000 clones; 60% were seen once. This clone has only a few counts. The CDR3 is made up of 15 amino acids. Between the trimmed V and J ends, which lost 2 bases and 10 bases, there was a span of 15 bases. Germline CDR1 and CDR2: ENHRY and SYGVKD.

Sequencing used CD4+ T cells sorted from blood, obtained at week 52, from a patient treated with tofacitinib. J is TRBJ1-6 and V is TRBV10-3; D not resolved. This clonotype originated in a human donor with alopecia areata. CDR3 sequence: CAISEQENNGSPLHF. CDR3 DNA sequence: TGTGCCATCAGTGAGCAGGAGAACAATGGGTCACCCCTCCACTTT.